This T cell receptor beta chain came from a study of response to subunit inactivated influenza vaccine (dated by TCRdb to 2016 to 2019). As for the study more broadly: The study used deep quantitative T cell receptor repertoire profiling to track responses to a trivalent subunit inactivated influenza vaccine. Study-level results and caveats: The authors suggested that each seasonal influenza vaccination may recruit only a limited number of new T cells.

In the case of this clonotype: It has no known antigen specificity. No base quality values were provided; no much bigger clone lies one nucleotide off.

Library preparation was by RT-PCR. Instrument on record: Illumina HiSeq 2500. In-frame beta chains were kept once TCRdb had trimmed the public reads at Q25 with fastp and called clones with MiXCR. Records with the same CDR3 protein are collapsed into one entry carrying the most frequent genes and DNA. This sample lists around 850,000 distinct CDR3 sequences; 18% were detected once. The ten biggest clones cover around 9.9% of the sample. The CDR3 numbers 13 residues from cysteine through phenylalanine. The kept DNA is CDR3 alone, 39 bases in frame from the first base. Trimming at the junction amounts to 3 bases on V and 4 bases on J, and the germline ends lie 4 bases apart.

This receptor was taken from a man aged 50 or older who received an inactivated influenza vaccine. Donor details come from another sample of the same person, matched by shared clones. This sample comprised PBMCs from blood, obtained 5 days after vaccination. The sequence is built from TRBV12-3 or TRBV12-4 and TRBJ2-6, with the D gene not confidently named. The sequence in DNA is TGTGCCAGCAGTTTTATCGGGGCCAACGTCCTGACTTTC. The translation is CASSFIGANVLTF.